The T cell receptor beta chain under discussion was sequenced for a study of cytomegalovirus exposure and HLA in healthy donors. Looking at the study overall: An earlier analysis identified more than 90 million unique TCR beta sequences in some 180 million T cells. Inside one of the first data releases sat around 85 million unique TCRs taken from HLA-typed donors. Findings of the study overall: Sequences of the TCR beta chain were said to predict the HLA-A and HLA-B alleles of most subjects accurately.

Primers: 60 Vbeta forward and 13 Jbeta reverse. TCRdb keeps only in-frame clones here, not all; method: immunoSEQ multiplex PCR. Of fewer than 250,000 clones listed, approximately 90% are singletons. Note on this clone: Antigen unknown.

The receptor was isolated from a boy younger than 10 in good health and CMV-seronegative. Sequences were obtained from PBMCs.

CDR3 coding DNA: TGCGCCAGCAGCTTGTCGGGGACACCTGGAAACACCATATATTTT. This gives the protein CASSLSGTPGNTIYF. The V gene is TRBV5-1, the J gene TRBJ1-3; D may be TRBD1 (6 bases). Germline CDR1 reads SGHRS; CDR2 reads YFSETQ. This CDR3 is built from 15 residues. The ends were cut back, 1 base at V and 2 bases at J, with 10 bases in the middle.